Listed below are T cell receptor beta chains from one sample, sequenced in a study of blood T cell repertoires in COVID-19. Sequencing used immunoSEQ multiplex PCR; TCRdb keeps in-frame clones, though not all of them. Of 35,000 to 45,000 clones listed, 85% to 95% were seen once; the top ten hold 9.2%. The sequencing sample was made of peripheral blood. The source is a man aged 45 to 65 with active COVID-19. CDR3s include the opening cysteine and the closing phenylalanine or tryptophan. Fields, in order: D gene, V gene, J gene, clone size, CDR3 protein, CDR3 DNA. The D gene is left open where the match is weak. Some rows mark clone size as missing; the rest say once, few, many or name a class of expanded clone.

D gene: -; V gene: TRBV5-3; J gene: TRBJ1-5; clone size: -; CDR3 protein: CARSSGGATRGQPQHF; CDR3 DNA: TGTGCCAGAAGCTCCGGGGGGGCTACACGGGGTCAGCCCCAGCATTTT
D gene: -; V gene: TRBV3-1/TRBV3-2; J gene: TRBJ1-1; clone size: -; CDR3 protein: CASSTQVSPEAFF; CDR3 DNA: TGTGCCAGCAGTACTCAGGTGAGCCCTGAAGCTTTCTTT
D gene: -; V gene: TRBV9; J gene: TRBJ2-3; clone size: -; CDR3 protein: CASSAAGFSTDTQYF; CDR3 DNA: TGTGCCAGCAGCGCCGCGGGGTTTAGCACAGATACGCAGTATTTT
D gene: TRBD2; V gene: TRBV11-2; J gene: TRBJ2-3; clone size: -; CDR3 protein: CASRPGLAGTDTQYF; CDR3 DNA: TGTGCCAGCAGGCCAGGCCTAGCGGGCACAGATACGCAGTATTTT
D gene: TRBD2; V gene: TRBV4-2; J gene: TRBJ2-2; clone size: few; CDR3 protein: CASSPGGSGNLNTGELFF; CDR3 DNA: TGTGCCAGCAGCCCAGGCGGTAGCGGGAATCTGAACACCGGGGAGCTGTTTTTT
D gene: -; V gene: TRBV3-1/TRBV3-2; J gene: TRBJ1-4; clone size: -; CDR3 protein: CASSQDHGSEKLFF; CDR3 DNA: TGTGCCAGCAGCCAAGATCATGGGAGTGAAAAACTGTTTTTT
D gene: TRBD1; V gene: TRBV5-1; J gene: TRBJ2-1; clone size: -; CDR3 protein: CASSATGGPYNEQFF; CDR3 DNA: TGCGCCAGCAGCGCAACAGGGGGCCCCTACAATGAGCAGTTCTTC
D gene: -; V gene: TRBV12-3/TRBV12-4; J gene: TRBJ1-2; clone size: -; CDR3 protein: CASSYDSNYGYTF; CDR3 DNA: TGTGCCAGCAGTTATGACAGTAACTATGGCTACACCTTC
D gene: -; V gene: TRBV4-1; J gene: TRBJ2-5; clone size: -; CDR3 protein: CASSRQALSQQETQYF; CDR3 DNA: TGCGCCAGCAGCCGTCAGGCTTTGAGTCAACAAGAGACCCAGTACTTC
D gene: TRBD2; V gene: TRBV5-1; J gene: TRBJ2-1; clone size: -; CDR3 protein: CASSLEAGVSYNEQFF; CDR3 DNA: TGCGCCAGCAGCTTGGAGGCGGGAGTCTCCTACAATGAGCAGTTCTTC
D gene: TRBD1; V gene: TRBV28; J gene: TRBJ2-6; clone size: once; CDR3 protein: CASSFTGGTGANVLTF; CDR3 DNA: TGTGCCAGCAGTTTTACAGGGGGAACTGGGGCCAACGTCCTGACTTTC
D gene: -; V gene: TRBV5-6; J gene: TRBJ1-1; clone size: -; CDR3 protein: CASSPSWQGLNTEAFF; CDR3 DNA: TGTGCCAGCAGCCCGTCTTGGCAGGGGCTGAACACTGAAGCTTTCTTT
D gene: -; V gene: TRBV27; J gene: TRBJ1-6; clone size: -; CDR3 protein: CASSLRSYNSPLHF; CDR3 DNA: TGTGCCAGCAGTTTAAGGAGCTATAATTCACCCCTCCACTTT
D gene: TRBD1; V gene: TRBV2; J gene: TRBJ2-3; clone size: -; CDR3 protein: CASSARDRLSTDTQYF; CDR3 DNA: TGTGCCAGCAGTGCCCGGGACAGGCTTAGCACAGATACGCAGTATTTT
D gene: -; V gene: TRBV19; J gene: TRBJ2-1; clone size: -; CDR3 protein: CASSISSGLAYNEQFF; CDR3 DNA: TGTGCCAGTAGTATTTCCTCAGGACTGGCCTACAATGAGCAGTTCTTC
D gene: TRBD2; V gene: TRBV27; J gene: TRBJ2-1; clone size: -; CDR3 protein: CASSLTSGRGEQFF; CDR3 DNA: TGTGCCAGCAGTTTGACTAGCGGGAGGGGGGAGCAGTTCTTC
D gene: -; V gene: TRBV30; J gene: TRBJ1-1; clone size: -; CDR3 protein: CAWEIGVNTEAFF; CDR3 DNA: TGTGCCTGGGAAATAGGGGTGAACACTGAAGCTTTCTTT
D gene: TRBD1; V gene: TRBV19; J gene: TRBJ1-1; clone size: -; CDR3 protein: CASRLGDRGNTEAFF; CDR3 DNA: TGTGCCAGTCGACTTGGGGACAGGGGGAACACTGAAGCTTTCTTT
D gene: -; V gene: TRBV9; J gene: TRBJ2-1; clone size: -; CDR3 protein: CASSVSDGRPSWQFF; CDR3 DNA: TGTGCCAGCAGCGTATCCGATGGGAGACCCTCCTGGCAGTTCTTC
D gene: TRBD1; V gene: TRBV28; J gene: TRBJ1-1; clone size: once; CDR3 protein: CASRYRGDTTEAFF; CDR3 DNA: TGTGCCAGCAGGTACAGGGGCGATACGACTGAAGCTTTCTTT
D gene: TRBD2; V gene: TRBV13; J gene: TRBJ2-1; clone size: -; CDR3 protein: CASSGGLAWEQFF; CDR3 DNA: TGTGCCAGCAGCGGGGGACTAGCTTGGGAGCAGTTCTTC
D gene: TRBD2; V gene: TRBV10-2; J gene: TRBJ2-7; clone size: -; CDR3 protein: CASRTSGRNYEQYF; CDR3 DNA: TGCGCCAGCCGGACTAGCGGGAGGAACTACGAGCAGTACTTC
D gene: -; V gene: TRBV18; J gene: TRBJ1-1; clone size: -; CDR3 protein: CASSPRQGENTEAFF; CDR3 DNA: TGTGCCAGCTCACCACGACAAGGGGAGAACACTGAAGCTTTCTTT
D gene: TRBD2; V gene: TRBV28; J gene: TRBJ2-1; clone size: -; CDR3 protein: CASSSTSGNYNEQFF; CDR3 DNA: TGTGCCAGCAGTTCAACTAGCGGGAATTACAATGAGCAGTTCTTC
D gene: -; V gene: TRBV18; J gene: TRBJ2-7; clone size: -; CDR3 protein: CASSSGYEQYF; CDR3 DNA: TGTGCCAGCTCCTCAGGGTACGAGCAGTACTTC
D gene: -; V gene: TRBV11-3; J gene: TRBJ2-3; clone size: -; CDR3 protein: CASSLIAGSTDTQYF; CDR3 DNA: TGTGCCAGCAGCTTAATCGCGGGAAGCACAGATACGCAGTATTTT
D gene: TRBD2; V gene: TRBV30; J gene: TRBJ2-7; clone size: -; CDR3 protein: CAWQRLAVSNEQYF; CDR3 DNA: TGTGCCTGGCAAAGACTAGCCGTTTCCAACGAGCAGTACTTC
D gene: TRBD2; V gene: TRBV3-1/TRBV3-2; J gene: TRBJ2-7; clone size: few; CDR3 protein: CASSGTIYEQYF; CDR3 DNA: TGTGCCAGCAGCGGGACTATCTACGAGCAGTACTTC
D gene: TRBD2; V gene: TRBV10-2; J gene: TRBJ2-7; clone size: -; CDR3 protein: CASGEGYEQYF; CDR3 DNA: TGCGCCAGCGGGGAGGGGTACGAGCAGTACTTC
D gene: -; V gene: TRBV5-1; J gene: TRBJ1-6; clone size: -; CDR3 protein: CASRPVSTQGGESPLHF; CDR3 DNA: TGCGCCAGCAGGCCAGTTTCGACTCAAGGAGGTGAATCACCCCTCCACTTT
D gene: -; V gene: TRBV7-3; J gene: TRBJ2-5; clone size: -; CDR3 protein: CASSLIGGIETQYF; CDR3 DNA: TGTGCCAGCAGCTTAATTGGGGGGATAGAGACCCAGTACTTC
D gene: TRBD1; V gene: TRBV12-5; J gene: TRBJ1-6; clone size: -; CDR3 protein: CASVRHRGGGPLHF; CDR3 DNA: TGTGCTAGTGTCCGACACAGGGGTGGGGGACCCCTCCACTTT